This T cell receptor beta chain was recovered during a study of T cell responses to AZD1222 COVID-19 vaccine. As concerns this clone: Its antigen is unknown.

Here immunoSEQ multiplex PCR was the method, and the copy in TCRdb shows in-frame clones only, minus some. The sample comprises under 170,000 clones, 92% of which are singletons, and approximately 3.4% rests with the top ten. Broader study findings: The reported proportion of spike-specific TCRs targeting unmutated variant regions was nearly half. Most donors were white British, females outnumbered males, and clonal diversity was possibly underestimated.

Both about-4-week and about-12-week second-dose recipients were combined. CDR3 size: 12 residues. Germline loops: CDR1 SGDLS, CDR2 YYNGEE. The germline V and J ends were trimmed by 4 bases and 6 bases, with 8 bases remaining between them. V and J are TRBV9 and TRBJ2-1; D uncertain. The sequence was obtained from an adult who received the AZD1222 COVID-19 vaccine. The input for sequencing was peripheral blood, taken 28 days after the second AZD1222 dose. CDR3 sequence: CASSLVTNEQFF. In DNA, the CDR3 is TGTGCCAGCAGCCTAGTAACCAATGAGCAGTTCTTC.